Listed below are T cell receptor beta chains from one sample, sequenced in a study of graft-versus-host responses after intestinal transplantation. Their antigens remain unidentified. The protocol was immunoSEQ multiplex PCR, while the TCRdb copy is restricted to in-frame clones and leaves out a portion. The sample includes 80,000 to 100,000 clones, around 90% seen only once; the top ten take 0.17%. The source was unstimulated CD4+ T cells sorted from spleen or lymph node cells, collected before intestinal transplant. All receptors come from a human donor who received an intestinal transplant. The conserved cysteine and the conserved F or W are not part of the CDR3 here.

TRBJ2-3	12	TRBV6-4	ASSIAGGTDTQY
TRBJ1-4	13	TRBV6-5	ASSYQTGLNEKLF
TRBJ1-4	12	TRBV7-8	ASSRTGNNEKLF
TRBJ2-3	13	TRBV30	AWSTTGWDTDTQY
TRBJ2-1	13	TRBV9	ASRSTTSSYNEQF
TRBJ1-1	12	TRBV9	ASSVAPMNTEAF
TRBJ1-2	16	TRBV28	ASTGPGQGPQLAYGYT
TRBJ2-1	12	TRBV5-1	ASSFTAGGHEQF
TRBJ1-5	12	TRBV18	ASSRDRGDQPQH
TRBJ1-2	10	TRBV6-6	ASSTENYGYT
TRBJ2-3	15	TRBV9	ASSVSLTGEVADTQY
TRBJ1-2	11	TRBV18	ASSPRTDYGYT
TRBJ1-6	13	TRBV5-1	ASSSGHRDNSPLH
TRBJ2-5	13	TRBV5-1	ASSFSAGGGETQY
TRBJ2-3	15	TRBV5-1	ASSVLTSGSFTDTQY
TRBJ2-1	15	TRBV19	ASSIDPPQKLYNEQF
TRBJ2-5	12	TRBV9	ASSVAQGGGTQY
TRBJ2-7	14	TRBV7-9	ASSLGGQGRSYEQY
TRBJ1-5	13	TRBV19	ASSIGTYSNQPQH
TRBJ2-7	12	TRBV2	ASIWDRASYEQY
TRBJ2-2	13	TRBV6-1	ASSEIGQSTGELF
TRBJ2-7	15	TRBV10-2	ASSSLQGEGYVNEQY
TRBJ2-5	14	TRBV7-8	ASSLRGAGVGETQY
TRBJ2-1	13	TRBV30	AGAGGGSRAYEQF
TRBJ1-6	15	TRBV19	ASSPRRGGAYNSPLH
TRBJ1-4	11	TRBV29-1	SVDRGRGEKLF
TRBJ1-1	11	TRBV9	ASSLQVNTEAF
TRBJ1-2	10	TRBV6-5	ASSYSSRGYT
NA	13	TRBV27	ASREPGTGRYEQY
TRBJ2-2	13	TRBV19	ASSIAGGNTGELF
TRBJ1-5	17	TRBV4-2	ASSQNTGTGGLSNQPQH
TRBJ2-1	15	TRBV5-1	ASQIQPTSGSMNEQF
TRBJ2-5	14	TRBV9	ASSVSLAGGGETQY
TRBJ1-1	14	TRBV11-2	ASSLTGGASNTEAF
TRBJ1-1	12	TRBV25-1	ASRGGQGGLSAF
TRBJ2-2	12	TRBV5-1	ASSTGLNTGELF
TRBJ2-1	10	TRBV6-5	GARGAYNEQF
TRBJ2-3	12	TRBV29-1	SVRSGAFTDTQY
TRBJ2-7	15	TRBV23-1	ASSQSKLAGLSYEQY
TRBJ2-1	13	TRBV28	ASTPSSAGYNEQF
TRBJ1-6	12	TRBV27	ASSGRSDNSPLH
TRBJ2-7	13	TRBV10-3	AISESIAGDSEQY
TRBJ1-2	11	TRBV2	ASSPGGSYGYT
TRBJ1-2	12	TRBV5-1	ASSLDRGGYGYT
TRBJ1-2	13	TRBV5-4	ASSLGQGHNYGYT
TRBJ2-7	12	TRBV2	ASSVIVGAGEQY
TRBJ2-7	11	TRBV6-1	ASSADRGHEQY
TRBJ2-7	12	TRBV6-1	ASSEPGQGYEQY